The 28 T cell receptor beta chains below all came from one sample that was sequenced in a study of response to subunit inactivated influenza vaccine. TCRdb called the RT-PCR reads again in MiXCR, with one record for every CDR3 protein. The sample includes hundreds of thousands of distinct CDR3 sequences, about 8% of them seen just once. The sample was PBMCs from blood, taken around 2 years after vaccination. The receptors originated from a man aged 45 to 75 who received an inactivated influenza vaccine.

This clonotype was counted many times. The V gene is TRBV3-1, the J gene TRBJ2-5; possibly TRBD1 or TRBD2 for D (5 bases each). This CDR3 is built from 16 residues. Germline-derived CDR1 and CDR2 are LGHDT and YNNKEL (reference sequence). V lost 0 bases and J 1 base, leaving 12 bases between the germline ends. The CDR3 loop is CASSQDRGVVQETQYF. In DNA form, the CDR3 reads TGTGCCAGCAGCCAAGATCGAGGGGTGGTCCAAGAGACCCAGTACTTC.

This clonotype has just a few counts. The V call is TRBV20-1, the J call TRBJ1-2; D is unresolved. The CDR3 covers 12 residues. V shed 2 bases and J shed 7 bases, with 11 bases lying between them. Germline assignment: CDR1 DFQATT and CDR2 SNEGSKA (reference sequence). The CDR3 region has the DNA TGCAGTGCTAGAATTATATCGGGTGGCTACACCTTC. It specifies CSARIISGGYTF.

This clonotype has just a few counts. The chain uses TRBV7-9 and TRBJ1-2; a weak D match, TRBD1 (6 bases). V gave up 7 bases and J gave up 6 bases, with 15 bases separating them. CDR1 SEHNR and CDR2 FQNEAQ come from the germline V gene (reference sequence). CDR3 length: 13 amino acids. The CDR3 DNA is TGTGCCAGCATCGTAGGGGGGGTCGATGGCTACACCTTC. Translation: CASIVGGVDGYTF.

The sample holds many counts of this clonotype. V and J are TRBV6-1 and TRBJ2-7; 10 nucleotides agree with TRBD1. Germline CDR1 reads MNHNS; CDR2 reads SASEGT. V gave up 5 bases and J gave up 7 bases; unmatched junction bases: 11. CDR3 length: 15 residues. CDR3 region: CASSRVRQGAGEQYF. The CDR3 DNA sequence: TGTGCCAGCAGTCGCGTAAGACAGGGGGCGGGGGAGCAGTACTTC.

J is TRBJ1-6 and V is TRBV7-2; no definite D call. CDR3 size: 14 residues. The V gene's germline CDR1 is SGHTA and CDR2 FQGNSA. V shed 10 bases and J shed 7 bases, with 17 bases lying between them. CDR3 in DNA: TGTGCCACCCACCCCAGCTTACTGAATTCACCCCTCCACTTT. It specifies CATHPSLLNSPLHF.

This clonotype was seen only once. This chain connects TRBV7-8 to TRBJ2-1, with TRBD1 matching over 8 bases. Germline V lookup: CDR1 SGHVS, CDR2 FQNEAQ. Germline trimming cut 3 bases from V and 5 bases from J; bases unmatched to any gene: 6. This CDR3 has 15 residues. The CDR3 here is CASSFRQGIHNEQFF. The CDR3 bases are TGTGCCAGCAGCTTCCGACAGGGGATTCACAATGAGCAGTTCTTC.

The rearrangement joins TRBV18 to TRBJ1-6; 7 bases are shared with TRBD1. After removal of 4 bases from V and 9 bases from J, the junction contained 9 bases not matched to a gene. Germline V lookup: CDR1 KGHSH, CDR2 LQKENI. This CDR3 has 15 amino acids. This CDR3 is CASSLRGGDGSPLHF. CDR3 bases: TGTGCCAGCTCACTACGAGGGGGCGACGGTTCACCCCTCCACTTT. Combining the CDR3 with reference TRBV18 and TRBJ1-6 gives the whole variable domain NAGVMQNPRHLVRRRGQEARLRCSPMKGHSHVYWYRQLPEEGLKFMVYLQKENIIDESGMPKERFSAEFPKEGPSILRIQQVVRGDSAAYFCASSLRGGDGSPLHFGNGTRLTVT.

This clonotype was seen more than once but under ten times. The chain links TRBV29-1 to TRBJ1-4; possibly TRBD1 for D (5 bases). The CDR3 contains 13 residues. Trimming shortened V by 7 bases and J by 8 bases, and 17 bases separated the two germline ends. Germline V lookup: CDR1 SQVTM, CDR2 ANQGSEA. This CDR3 reads CSAGKLTGEKLFF. The DNA of the CDR3 is TGCAGCGCAGGGAAACTAACGGGGGAAAAACTGTTTTTT. The complete variable domain, with remaining parts taken from reference TRBV29-1 and TRBJ1-4, reads SAVISQKPSRDICQRGTSLTIQCQVDSQVTMMFWYRQQPGQSLTLIATANQGSEATYESGFVIDKFPISRPNLTFSTLTVSNMSPEDSSIYLCSAGKLTGEKLFFGSGTQLSVL.

This clonotype was counted a few times. The gene calls are TRBV5-1 and TRBJ2-3, with D perhaps matching TRBD2 (6 bases). The CDR3 runs to 15 residues. Germline assignment: CDR1 SGHRS and CDR2 YFSETQ. The V and J ends lost 4 bases and 2 bases respectively, with 14 bases between them. The CDR3 here is CASSVSGVPTDTQYF. In DNA, the CDR3 is TGCGCCAGCAGCGTTAGCGGCGTGCCCACAGATACGCAGTATTTT.

V is TRBV7-3 and J is TRBJ2-7; no reliable D call. CDR1 and CDR2 from the germline V gene are SGHTA and FQGTGA. V was trimmed by 4 bases and J by 3 bases, leaving 10 bases between them. The CDR3 spans 13 residues. The CDR3 loop is CASSSHADYEQYF. CDR3 bases: TGTGCCAGCAGCTCCCACGCCGACTACGAGCAGTACTTC.

In its sample, this clonotype was seen many times. The chain is built from TRBV5-6 and TRBJ2-3; D is unresolved. Germline-derived CDR1 and CDR2 are SGHDT and YYEEEE. The CDR3 loop spans 13 amino acids. V dropped 2 bases and J dropped 2 bases, with 6 bases sitting between them. This CDR3 reads CASSFPVTDTQYF. For the CDR3, the DNA is TGTGCCAGCAGCTTCCCAGTCACAGATACGCAGTATTTT.

This clonotype was detected a few times. The chain carries TRBV28 and TRBJ2-1, with D perhaps TRBD2 (5 bases). The CDR3 sequence is 11 residues long. Germline V gene data show CDR1 as MDHEN and CDR2 as SYDVKM. The V end lost 2 bases, the J end lost 12 bases, and 8 bases lay between the germline ends. CDR3 coding DNA: TGTGCCAGCAGTTTAACCCGGGGGCAGTTCTTC. Protein sequence: CASSLTRGQFF.

This clonotype was observed at least ten times. The chain has TRBV5-1 and TRBJ2-1; 10 bases agree with TRBD1. This CDR3 is built from 16 residues. Germline V gene data show CDR1 as SGHRS and CDR2 as YFSETQ. With 3 bases clipped from V and 5 bases from J, the junction kept 8 bases outside the gene matches. The CDR3 loop is CASSWTGTGANNEQFF. The CDR3 DNA reads as TGCGCCAGCAGCTGGACCGGGACAGGGGCAAACAATGAGCAGTTCTTC.

The chain has TRBV25-1 and TRBJ2-1; D is perhaps TRBD2 (5 bases). CDR1 is MGHDK, CDR2 SYGVNS, per germline. The V gene lost 0 bases and the J gene lost 10 bases, with 13 bases spanning the gap. This CDR3 has 14 amino acids. The CDR3 loop reads CASSEYWASGEQFF. DNA for the CDR3: TGTGCCAGCAGTGAATATTGGGCTTCGGGGGAGCAGTTCTTC.

There are a few counts of this clonotype. The chain uses TRBV7-2 and TRBJ2-2; D remains unclear. This CDR3 has 16 amino acids. From germline, CDR1 is SGHTA and CDR2 FQGNSA. V shed 5 bases and J shed 3 bases, with 16 bases lying between them. CDR3 bases: TGTGCCAGCAGCGGTTCAGTCTCTCAGTACACCGGGGAGCTGTTTTTT. Amino acid sequence: CASSGSVSQYTGELFF.

This clonotype came up many times. The genes are TRBV4-3 and TRBJ2-7, with 9 positions matching TRBD2. The CDR3 covers 15 residues. After removal of 3 bases from V and 2 bases from J, the junction contained 5 bases not matched to a gene. Germline V gene lookup returns CDR1 LGHNA and CDR2 YSLEER. CDR3 nucleotide sequence: TGCGCCAGCAGCCACCGTAGCGGGAGTGCCTACGAGCAGTACTTC. Its translation is CASSHRSGSAYEQYF.

This sequence joins TRBV6-1 and TRBJ1-1, with 11 bases aligning to TRBD1. The germline V gene has CDR1 MNHNS and CDR2 SASEGT. J gave up 7 bases and V 8 bases, and 3 bases lay outside the gene matches. CDR3 length: 12 amino acids. Written as DNA, the CDR3 is TGTGCCAGCGGACAGGGGGCTATTGAAGCTTTCTTT. Amino acids: CASGQGAIEAFF.

This chain joins TRBV21-1 and TRBJ2-7; TRBD2 is taken as the D call from the table, unchecked against the DNA. TRBV21-1 constitutes a pseudogene. The CDR3 totals 13 residues. The CDR3 here is CARGLAGAREQYF. The CDR3 DNA reads TGTGCCAGAGGACTAGCGGGAGCAAGGGAGCAGTACTTC.

Only a few counts were recorded for this clonotype. This chain uses TRBV2 with TRBJ1-2; 7 bases fit TRBD1. Germline CDR1 reads SNHLY; CDR2 reads FYNNEI. This CDR3 comprises 14 residues. J was trimmed by 4 bases and V by 9 bases; bases with no gene match: 11. The CDR3 sequence is CASGTGDGFYGYTF. CDR3 coding DNA: TGTGCCAGTGGAACAGGGGACGGCTTCTATGGCTACACCTTC.

Many counts were recorded for this clonotype. The rearrangement uses TRBV5-1 and TRBJ2-1, with 10 nucleotides matching TRBD2. CDR3 length: 15 residues. The J segment lost 8 bases and the V segment lost 1 base, leaving 6 bases of the junction unmatched. Germline V gene data show CDR1 as SGHRS and CDR2 as YFSETQ. The chain's CDR3 is CASSLLSGGADEQFF. The CDR3 nucleotides read TGCGCCAGCAGCTTGTTAAGCGGGGGGGCGGATGAGCAGTTCTTC.

At least ten counts were recorded for this clonotype. The chain uses TRBV6-1 and TRBJ1-2; D is uncertain. Trimming removed 6 bases at V and 2 bases at J, with 13 bases between. CDR1 MNHNS and CDR2 SASEGT come from the germline V gene. This CDR3 comprises 14 residues. The chain's CDR3 is CASRESAQNYGYTF. The DNA of the CDR3 is TGTGCCAGCAGGGAATCTGCACAGAACTATGGCTACACCTTC.

The chain carries TRBV28 and TRBJ2-7, with D perhaps matching TRBD2 (6 bases). The CDR3 has 14 amino acids. With 2 bases removed from V and 5 bases from J, the gap between germline ends came to 13 bases. CDR1 is MDHEN, CDR2 SYDVKM, per germline. The CDR3 sequence is CASSLDLSGNEQYF. In DNA form, the CDR3 reads TGTGCCAGCAGTTTAGATCTTAGCGGAAACGAGCAGTACTTC.

This clonotype was counted many times. J is TRBJ1-1 and V is TRBV5-1; possible D gene TRBD1, 6 bases. The CDR3 spans 14 residues. Germline V gene sequence: CDR1 SGHRS, CDR2 YFSETQ. Trimming stripped 4 bases from V and 3 bases from J, with 13 bases between. CDR3: CASSPGNRDTEAFF. As DNA, the CDR3 is TGCGCCAGCAGCCCAGGGAACAGGGACACTGAAGCTTTCTTT.

This chain's CDR3 is CAISGEGSETQYF. The CDR3, as DNA: TGTGCCATCAGCGGGGAAGGGTCGGAGACCCAGTACTTC. The chain links TRBV10-3 to TRBJ2-5; possible D gene TRBD2, 5 bases. The CDR3 runs to 13 residues. Germline assignment: CDR1 ENHRY and CDR2 SYGVKD. V lost 6 bases, J lost 5 bases, and 13 bases lay in between.

There are a few counts of this clonotype. The V gene is TRBV11-1, the J gene TRBJ2-2; D is ambiguous. The length of the CDR3 is 18 residues. The germline gives CDR1 SGHAT, CDR2 FQDESV (reference sequence). Trimming stripped 5 bases from V and 0 bases from J, with 19 bases between. The chain's CDR3 is CASSLTFPGFANTGELFF. The CDR3 DNA follows: TGTGCCAGCAGCCTTACTTTCCCGGGCTTCGCGAACACCGGGGAGCTGTTTTTT. Complete variable domain (other parts from reference TRBV11-1 and TRBJ2-2): EAEVAQSPRYKITEKSQAVAFWCDPISGHATLYWYRQILGQGPELLVQFQDESVVDDSQLPKDRFSAERLKGVDSTLKIQPAELGDSAMYLCASSLTFPGFANTGELFFGEGSRLTVL.

There are many counts of this clonotype. The chain joins TRBV28 to TRBJ1-5, with D unresolved. This CDR3 contains 14 residues. V lost 7 bases, J lost 1 base, and 11 bases lay in between. Per germline, CDR1 MDHEN and CDR2 SYDVKM. The DNA of the CDR3 is TGTGCCAGCACCCTAGGACCGAGCAATCAGCCCCAGCATTTT. Amino acids: CASTLGPSNQPQHF.

The V gene is TRBV20-1, the J gene TRBJ2-2; D is unclear. With 2 bases removed from V and 2 bases from J, the gap between germline ends came to 9 bases. This CDR3 region has 14 residues. From germline, CDR1 is DFQATT and CDR2 SNEGSKA (reference sequence). The CDR3 protein is CSARTKTNTGELFF. In DNA, the CDR3 is TGCAGTGCTAGAACCAAGACCAACACCGGGGAGCTGTTTTTT.

This clonotype has a handful of counts. The chain combines TRBV4-2 with TRBJ2-7; D is perhaps TRBD1 or TRBD2 (5 bases each). CDR3 length equals 15 residues. Trimming stripped 0 bases from V and 0 bases from J, with 9 bases between. Germline V gives CDR1 LGHNA, CDR2 YNFKEQ. The CDR3 loop reads CASSQDKGTSYEQYF. The CDR3 nucleotides are TGTGCCAGCAGCCAAGATAAGGGGACCTCCTACGAGCAGTACTTC.